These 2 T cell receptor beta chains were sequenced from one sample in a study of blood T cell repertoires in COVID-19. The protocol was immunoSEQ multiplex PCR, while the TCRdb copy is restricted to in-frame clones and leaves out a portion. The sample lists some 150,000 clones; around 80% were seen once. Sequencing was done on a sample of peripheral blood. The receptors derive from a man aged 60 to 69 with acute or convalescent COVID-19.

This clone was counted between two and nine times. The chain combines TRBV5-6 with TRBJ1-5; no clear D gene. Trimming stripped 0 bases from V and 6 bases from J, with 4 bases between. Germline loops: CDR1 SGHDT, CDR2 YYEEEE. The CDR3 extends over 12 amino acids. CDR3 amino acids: CASSLGPQPQHF. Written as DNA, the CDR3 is TGTGCCAGCAGCTTGGGGCCTCAGCCCCAGCATTTT. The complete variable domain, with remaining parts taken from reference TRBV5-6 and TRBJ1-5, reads DAGVTQSPTHLIKTRGQQVTLRCSPKSGHDTVSWYQQALGQGPQFIFQYYEEEERQRGNFPDRFSGHQFPNYSSELNVNALLLGDSALYLCASSLGPQPQHFGDGTRLSIL.

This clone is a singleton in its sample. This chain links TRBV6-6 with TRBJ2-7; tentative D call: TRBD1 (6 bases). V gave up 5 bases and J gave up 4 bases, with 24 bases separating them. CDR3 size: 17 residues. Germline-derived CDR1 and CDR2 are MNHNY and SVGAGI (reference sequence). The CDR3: CASSRGATGTTLYEQYF. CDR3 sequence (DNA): TGTGCCAGCAGTCGGGGAGCCACCGGGACAACACTATACGAGCAGTACTTC.